A single sample is the source of the 2 T cell receptor beta chains below, sequenced in a study of CD8 T cells in Susac syndrome. After extraction with the RNeasy kit, roughly 0.45 to 1 ug of the RNA was reverse transcribed using random hexamers. TCRdb re-called the immunoSEQ multiplex PCR reads through MiXCR, storing one row per CDR3 protein. The table includes roughly 170,000 distinct CDR3 sequences, approximately 93% detected once. Material: CD4+ T cells from PBMCs. These TCRs come from a human donor with multiple sclerosis.

The chain combines TRBV5-6 with TRBJ2-3; unclear D gene. CDR1 SGHDT and CDR2 YYEEEE come from the germline V gene. The CDR3 contains 14 residues. V was pared by 1 base and J by 4 bases, with 10 bases between. This CDR3 is CASSLKGSADTQYF. The CDR3 coding sequence is TGTGCCAGCAGCTTGAAAGGGTCGGCAGATACGCAGTATTTT. The variable domain in full, completed from reference TRBV5-6 and TRBJ2-3, reads DAGVTQSPTHLIKTRGQQVTLRCSPKSGHDTVSWYQQALGQGPQFIFQYYEEEERQRGNFPDRFSGHQFPNYSSELNVNALLLGDSALYLCASSLKGSADTQYFGPGTRLTVL.

V is TRBV11-1 and J is TRBJ2-7; D remains unclear. Germline V CDR1 and CDR2: SGHAT, FQDESV (reference sequence). This CDR3 comprises 15 residues. Trimming took off 7 bases at V and 3 bases at J, with 19 bases between the two ends. The CDR3 sequence: CASIPVLERYYEQYF. The DNA for the CDR3 is TGTGCCAGCATCCCGGTCTTGGAACGCTACTACGAGCAGTACTTC.